These T cell receptor beta chains were read from a single sample in a study of shared clonotypes between healthy human individuals. TCRdb's table, derived via immunoSEQ multiplex PCR, lists solely in-frame clones and lacks some. The sample carries about 2.3 million clones, 93% recorded once. What was sequenced was naive CD4+ T cells from PBMCs. These receptors were collected from a man in his late teens or twenties in good health. Some clones in this sample may be carry-over from other donors' samples. The CDR3 runs from the conserved cysteine through the conserved F or W. D genes are given only for firm matches. Not all rows give a size; the values are once, few, many and, for expanded clones, a class.

v_call	cdr3_length	d_call	j_call	clone_size	cdr3_nt	cdr3_aa
TRBV29-1	16	TRBD2	TRBJ2-1	NA	TGCAGCGTTAGGACTAGCGGGGGTACCTCCTACAATGAGCAGTTCTTC	CSVRTSGGTSYNEQFF
TRBV14	14	NA	TRBJ2-5	NA	TGTGCCAGCAGCCAAGGCATTCCTCGGGAGACCCAGTACTTC	CASSQGIPRETQYF
TRBV5-1	14	TRBD1	TRBJ1-2	NA	TGCGCCAGCAGCGCCGGGACAGAGGGCTATGGCTACACCTTC	CASSAGTEGYGYTF
TRBV11-3	15	TRBD1	TRBJ2-5	NA	TGTGCCAGCAGCTCCAGGTCAGGGGGACGGGAGACCCAGTACTTC	CASSSRSGGRETQYF
TRBV30	14	NA	TRBJ1-4	few	TGTGCCTGGAGTGTAATGCCCCCTGTTGAAAAACTGTTTTTT	CAWSVMPPVEKLFF
TRBV7-3	14	NA	TRBJ2-2	NA	TGTGCCAGCAGTCCCACCTCAAACACCGGGGAGCTGTTTTTT	CASSPTSNTGELFF
TRBV7-9	15	TRBD2	TRBJ2-3	NA	TGTGCCAGCAGCTCCCGGACTAGCGGCACAGATACGCAGTATTTT	CASSSRTSGTDTQYF
TRBV14	14	NA	TRBJ2-6	NA	TGTGCCAGCAGCCAGAGTCCTGGGGCCAACGTCCTGACTTTC	CASSQSPGANVLTF
TRBV7-9	12	NA	TRBJ1-1	NA	TGTGCCAGCAGCTCTGGGAGCCGGGGAGCTTTCTTT	CASSSGSRGAFF
TRBV23-1	13	NA	TRBJ2-7	once	TGCGCCAGCAGTCGTCCGAAAGGGAACGAGCAGTACTTC	CASSRPKGNEQYF
TRBV7-6	15	NA	TRBJ2-2	NA	TGTGCCACCCAACAGGCCGTGGGGTTGGGCGGGGAGCTGTTTTTT	CATQQAVGLGGELFF
TRBV7-2	12	NA	TRBJ2-3	NA	TGTGCCAGCAGCCCGCCCACAGATACGCAGTATTTT	CASSPPTDTQYF
TRBV18	14	NA	TRBJ2-5	NA	TGTGCCAGCTCACCACCGTCGGGGGCGGAGACCCAGTACTTC	CASSPPSGAETQYF
TRBV19	14	TRBD1	TRBJ2-7	NA	TGTGCCAGTAGTATCCAGGACAGGGGGTACGAGCAGTACTTC	CASSIQDRGYEQYF
TRBV30	13	TRBD1	TRBJ1-1	NA	TGTGCCTGGGGCGGACAGGGGGCAACTGAAGCTTTCTTT	CAWGGQGATEAFF
TRBV7-9	13	TRBD2	TRBJ2-2	NA	TGTGCCGGGGGACTAGCGGGATCCGGGGAGCTGTTTTTT	CAGGLAGSGELFF
TRBV6-1	15	NA	TRBJ2-1	NA	TGTGCCAGCAGTGTCCTCGAGTTAGCACGGAATGAGCAGTTCTTC	CASSVLELARNEQFF
TRBV2	13	NA	TRBJ2-7	NA	TGTGCCAGCAGTGACGACAGGTTATACGAGCAGTACTTC	CASSDDRLYEQYF
TRBV19	15	NA	TRBJ1-2	once	TGTGCCAGTAGTGGCCCGGGGTTGGGTAACTATGGCTACACCTTC	CASSGPGLGNYGYTF
TRBV5-1	16	NA	TRBJ2-1	NA	TGCGCCAGCAGCCTCCAACCCAAGGAGAGTTACAATGAGCAGTTCTTC	CASSLQPKESYNEQFF
TRBV28	16	TRBD2	TRBJ2-1	NA	TGTGCCAGCACCCCCATTAGCGGGAATACCTACAATGAGCAGTTCTTC	CASTPISGNTYNEQFF
TRBV9	13	NA	TRBJ2-3	NA	TGTGCCAGCAGCGGGGGCCCCACAGATACGCAGTATTTT	CASSGGPTDTQYF
TRBV5-1	17	TRBD2	TRBJ2-2	NA	TGCGCCAGCAGCTTGTCATTAGCGGGAGTAACAGACGGGGAGCTGTTTTTT	CASSLSLAGVTDGELFF
TRBV27	15	NA	TRBJ2-7	NA	TGTGCCAGCAGTTTAAACGGCAGGGTCCCCTACGAGCAGTACTTC	CASSLNGRVPYEQYF
TRBV5-4	14	TRBD1	TRBJ2-7	NA	TGTGCCAGCAGCCGACAGGGGGCCACCTACGAGCAGTACTTC	CASSRQGATYEQYF
TRBV20-1	11	NA	TRBJ2-5	once	TGCAGTGGAGAGGGTCGGGAGACCCAGTACTTC	CSGEGRETQYF
TRBV30	13	NA	TRBJ1-5	NA	TGTGCCTGGAGTGGGCAGAACAATCAGCCCCAGCATTTT	CAWSGQNNQPQHF
TRBV2	13	NA	TRBJ1-2	few	TGTGCCAGCAGCCTACAGATTTACTATGGCTACACCTTC	CASSLQIYYGYTF
TRBV4-2	16	TRBD1	TRBJ2-7	NA	TGTGCCAGCAGCCAAGATGGGACAGGGAAATCCTACGAGCAGTACTTC	CASSQDGTGKSYEQYF
TRBV21-1	14	NA	TRBJ1-5	NA	TGTCCTCGACACGGGGCGAATAGCAATCAGCCCCAGCATTTT	CPRHGANSNQPQHF
TRBV28	14	NA	TRBJ1-1	NA	TGTGCCAGCAGTTTTTGGCAGGAGAACACTGAAGCTTTCTTT	CASSFWQENTEAFF